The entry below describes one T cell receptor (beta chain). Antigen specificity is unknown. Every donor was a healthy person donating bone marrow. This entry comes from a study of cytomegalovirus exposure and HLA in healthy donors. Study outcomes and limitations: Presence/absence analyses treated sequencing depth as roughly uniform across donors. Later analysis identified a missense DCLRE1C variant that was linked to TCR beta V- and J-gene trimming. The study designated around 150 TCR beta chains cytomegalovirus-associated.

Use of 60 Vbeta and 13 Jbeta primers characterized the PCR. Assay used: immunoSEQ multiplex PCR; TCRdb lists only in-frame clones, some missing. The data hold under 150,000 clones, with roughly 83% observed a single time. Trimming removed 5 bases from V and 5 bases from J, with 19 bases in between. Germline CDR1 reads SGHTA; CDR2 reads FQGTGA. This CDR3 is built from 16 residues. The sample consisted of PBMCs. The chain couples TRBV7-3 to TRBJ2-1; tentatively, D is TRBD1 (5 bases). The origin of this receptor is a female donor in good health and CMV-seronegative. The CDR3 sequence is CASSPDTYPEDNEQFF. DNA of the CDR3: TGTGCCAGCAGCCCGGACACCTACCCAGAGGACAATGAGCAGTTCTTC.